This is a list of T cell receptor beta chains from one sample in a study of shared clonotypes between healthy human individuals. Sequencing used immunoSEQ multiplex PCR; TCRdb keeps in-frame clones, though not all of them. The sample lists about 2 million clones, roughly 95% seen once, with 0.9% to 1.4% in the top ten. The sequenced sample consisted of naive CD8+ T cells sorted from blood. The origin of the receptors is a man between 18 and 35 years old in good health. CDR3s include the opening cysteine and the closing phenylalanine or tryptophan. Each record gives: CDR3 DNA, CDR3 protein, D gene, J gene, clone size, CDR3 length, V gene. The D gene is left open where the match is weak. Size tells how often a clone was seen (once, few, many) or the class of an expanded clone, and some rows leave it out.

TGTGCCAGCAGCTTGGGATCTAGCGGCTACGAGCAGTACTTC	CASSLGSSGYEQYF	TRBD2	TRBJ2-7	-	14	TRBV5-4
TGCGCCAGCAGCCAGGGCAGGGGCGGCTATGGCTACACCTTC	CASSQGRGGYGYTF	-	TRBJ1-2	once	14	TRBV4-1
TGCAGCGTGGGGGGCCGCGACAGTAATACGCAGTATTTT	CSVGGRDSNTQYF	-	TRBJ2-3	-	13	TRBV29-1
TGTGCCAGTTCAGGGTTCGGCAAAAACATTCAGTACTTC	CASSGFGKNIQYF	-	TRBJ2-4	-	13	TRBV6-5
TGTGCCAGCAGCTTAGGGAAATATGGACTAGCGGGGCGCACAGATACGCAGTATTTT	CASSLGKYGLAGRTDTQYF	TRBD2	TRBJ2-3	-	19	TRBV11-2
TGTGCCAGCAGCCCTCAGTATAGCCCCTACAATGAGCAGTTCTTC	CASSPQYSPYNEQFF	-	TRBJ2-1	-	15	TRBV7-9
TGCGCCAGCAGCTTGGCGGGAGAGGCCTACGAGCAGTACTTC	CASSLAGEAYEQYF	-	TRBJ2-7	once	14	TRBV5-1
TGTGCCAGCAGTTTATTGAGCGGTGGGGCCAGCTCCTATAATTCACCCCTCCACTTT	CASSLLSGGASSYNSPLHF	-	TRBJ1-6	-	19	TRBV28
TGTGCCAGTAACGGTAACGCACTCTCTGGAAACACCATATATTTT	CASNGNALSGNTIYF	-	TRBJ1-3	-	15	TRBV19
TGTGCCAGCGGGGTCGGTAGATACGGGGCCTACGAGCAGTACTTC	CASGVGRYGAYEQYF	-	TRBJ2-7	-	15	TRBV6-6
TGTGCCAGCACCCCGGGACTAGCGCCCTACAATGAGCAGTTCTTC	CASTPGLAPYNEQFF	TRBD2	TRBJ2-1	-	15	TRBV27
TGTGCCAGCAGCTTACCGGAAGAAGAGACCCAGTACTTC	CASSLPEEETQYF	-	TRBJ2-5	once	13	TRBV7-2
TGTGCCAGCAGCTTGGGTGGGTCACCCCTCCACTTT	CASSLGGSPLHF	-	TRBJ1-6	few	12	TRBV5-6
TGTGCCAGCTCACCACCCCCAGGGGGAAGTGAAAAACTGTTTTTT	CASSPPPGGSEKLFF	TRBD1	TRBJ1-4	-	15	TRBV18